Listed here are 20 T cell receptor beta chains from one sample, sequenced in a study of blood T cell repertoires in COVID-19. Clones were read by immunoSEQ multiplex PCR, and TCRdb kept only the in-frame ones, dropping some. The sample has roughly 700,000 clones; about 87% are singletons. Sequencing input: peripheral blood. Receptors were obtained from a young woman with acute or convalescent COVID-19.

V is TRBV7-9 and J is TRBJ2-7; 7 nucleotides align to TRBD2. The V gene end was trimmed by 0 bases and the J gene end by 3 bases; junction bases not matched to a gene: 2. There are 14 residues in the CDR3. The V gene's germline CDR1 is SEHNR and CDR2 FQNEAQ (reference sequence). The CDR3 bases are TGTGCCAGCAGCTTAGCGACGGGGGGCTACGAGCAGTACTTC. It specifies CASSLATGGYEQYF.

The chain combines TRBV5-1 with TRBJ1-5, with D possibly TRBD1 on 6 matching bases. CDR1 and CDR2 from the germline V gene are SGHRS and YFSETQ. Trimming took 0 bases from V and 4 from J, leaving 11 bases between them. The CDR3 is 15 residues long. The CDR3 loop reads CASSLGDTSNQPQHF. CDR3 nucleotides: TGCGCCAGCAGCTTGGGGGACACCTCAAATCAGCCCCAGCATTTT. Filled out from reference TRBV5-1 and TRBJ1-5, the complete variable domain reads KAGVTQTPRYLIKTRGQQVTLSCSPISGHRSVSWYQQTPGQGLQFLFEYFSETQRNKGNFPGRFSGRQFSNSRSEMNVSTLELGDSALYLCASSLGDTSNQPQHFGDGTRLSIL.

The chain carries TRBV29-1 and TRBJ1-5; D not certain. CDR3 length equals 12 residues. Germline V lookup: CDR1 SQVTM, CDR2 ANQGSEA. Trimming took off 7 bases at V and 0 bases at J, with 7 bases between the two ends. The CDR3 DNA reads TGCAGCGCCACATTTAGCAATCAGCCCCAGCATTTT. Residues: CSATFSNQPQHF. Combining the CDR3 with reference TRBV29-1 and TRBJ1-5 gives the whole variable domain SAVISQKPSRDICQRGTSLTIQCQVDSQVTMMFWYRQQPGQSLTLIATANQGSEATYESGFVIDKFPISRPNLTFSTLTVSNMSPEDSSIYLCSATFSNQPQHFGDGTRLSIL.

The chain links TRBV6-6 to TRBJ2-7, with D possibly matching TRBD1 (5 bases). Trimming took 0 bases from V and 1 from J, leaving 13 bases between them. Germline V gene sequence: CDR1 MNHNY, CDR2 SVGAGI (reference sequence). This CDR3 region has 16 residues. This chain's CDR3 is CASSYSDSSFSYEQYF. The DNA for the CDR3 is TGTGCCAGCAGTTACTCTGACAGTTCCTTTTCCTACGAGCAGTACTTC.

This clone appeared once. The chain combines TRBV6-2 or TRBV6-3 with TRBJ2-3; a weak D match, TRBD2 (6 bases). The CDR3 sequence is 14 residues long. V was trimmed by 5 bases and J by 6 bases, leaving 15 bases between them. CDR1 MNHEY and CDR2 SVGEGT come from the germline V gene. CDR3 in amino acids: CASSVAAEVDTQYF. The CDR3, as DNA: TGTGCCAGCAGTGTAGCGGCAGAGGTGGATACGCAGTATTTT.

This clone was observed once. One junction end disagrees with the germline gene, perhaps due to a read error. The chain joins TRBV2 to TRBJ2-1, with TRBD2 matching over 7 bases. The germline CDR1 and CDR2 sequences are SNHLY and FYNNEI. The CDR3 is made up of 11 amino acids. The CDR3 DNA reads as TGTGCCAGCGGATTAAGCGGGGAGGGGATCTTC. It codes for CASGLSGEGIF. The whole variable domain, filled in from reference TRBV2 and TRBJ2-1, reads EPEVTQTPSHQVTQMGQEVILRCVPISNHLYFYWYRQILGQKVEFLVSFYNNEISEKSEIFDDQFSVERPDGSNFTLKIRSTKLEDSAMYFCASGLSGEGIFGPGTRLTVL.

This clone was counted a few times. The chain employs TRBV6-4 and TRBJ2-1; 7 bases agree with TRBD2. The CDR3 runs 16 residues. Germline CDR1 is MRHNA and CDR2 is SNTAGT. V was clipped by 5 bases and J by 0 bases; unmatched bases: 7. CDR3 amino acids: CASSSEASGSYNEQFF. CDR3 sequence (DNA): TGTGCCAGCAGTTCCGAGGCTAGCGGCTCCTACAATGAGCAGTTCTTC.

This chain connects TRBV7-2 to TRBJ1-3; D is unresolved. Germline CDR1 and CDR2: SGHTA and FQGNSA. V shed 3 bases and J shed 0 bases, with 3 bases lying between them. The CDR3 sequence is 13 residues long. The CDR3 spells CASSFYSGNTIYF. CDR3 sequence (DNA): TGTGCCAGCAGCTTCTACTCTGGAAACACCATATATTTT.

For the CDR3, the DNA is TGTGCCAGCAGCACCGGAGGGGGGGCTCGGGGCTACACCTTC. Translating gives CASSTGGGARGYTF. The V gene is TRBV9, the J gene TRBJ1-2, with D possibly matching TRBD1 (6 bases). In germline, CDR1 is SGDLS, CDR2 YYNGEE. Trimming removed 4 bases at V and 8 bases at J, with 18 bases between. The CDR3 has 14 amino acids.

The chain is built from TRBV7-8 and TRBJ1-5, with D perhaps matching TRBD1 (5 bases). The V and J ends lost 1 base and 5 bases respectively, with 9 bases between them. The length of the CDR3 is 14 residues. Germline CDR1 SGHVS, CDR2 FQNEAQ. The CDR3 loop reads CASSLGRGDQPQHF. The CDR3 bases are TGTGCCAGCAGCTTAGGACGGGGGGATCAGCCCCAGCATTTT.

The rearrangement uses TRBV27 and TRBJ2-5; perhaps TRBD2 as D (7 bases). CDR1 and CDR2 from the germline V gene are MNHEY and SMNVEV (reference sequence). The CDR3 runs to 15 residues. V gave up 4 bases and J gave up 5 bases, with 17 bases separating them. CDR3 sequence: CASSWARGATETQYF. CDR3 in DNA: TGTGCCAGCAGTTGGGCCCGGGGGGCTACGGAGACCCAGTACTTC.

In nucleotides, the CDR3 is TGTGCCAGCAGCTACCCGGGTCCTAACTATGGCTACACCTTC. Translation: CASSYPGPNYGYTF. The chain employs TRBV7-9 and TRBJ1-2; D uncertain. In germline, CDR1 is SEHNR, CDR2 FQNEAQ (reference sequence). CDR3 size: 14 residues. The ends were cut back, 4 bases at V and 0 bases at J, with 9 bases in the middle.

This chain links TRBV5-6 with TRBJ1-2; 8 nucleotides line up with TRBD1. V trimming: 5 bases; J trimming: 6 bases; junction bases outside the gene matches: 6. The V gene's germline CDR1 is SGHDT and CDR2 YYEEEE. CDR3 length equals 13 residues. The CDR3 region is CASRLTGADGYTF. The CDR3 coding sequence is TGTGCCAGCAGACTGACAGGGGCGGATGGCTACACCTTC. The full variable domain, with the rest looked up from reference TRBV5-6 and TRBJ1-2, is DAGVTQSPTHLIKTRGQQVTLRCSPKSGHDTVSWYQQALGQGPQFIFQYYEEEERQRGNFPDRFSGHQFPNYSSELNVNALLLGDSALYLCASRLTGADGYTFGSGTRLTVV.

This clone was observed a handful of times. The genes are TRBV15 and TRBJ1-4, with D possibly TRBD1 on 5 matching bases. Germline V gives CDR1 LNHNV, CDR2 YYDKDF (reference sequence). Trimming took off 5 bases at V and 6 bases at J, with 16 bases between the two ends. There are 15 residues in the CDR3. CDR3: CATSLIWGSDEKLFF. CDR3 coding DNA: TGTGCCACCAGCTTAATTTGGGGCAGTGATGAAAAACTGTTTTTT.

DNA of the CDR3: TGTGCCAGCAGTCGCGAGAGTGACTATGGCTACACCTTC. Its protein is CASSRESDYGYTF. The V call is TRBV6-5, the J call TRBJ1-2; the D is unclear. V shed 5 bases and J shed 3 bases, with 10 bases lying between them. Germline V CDR1 and CDR2: MNHEY, SVGAGI. This CDR3 has 13 amino acids.

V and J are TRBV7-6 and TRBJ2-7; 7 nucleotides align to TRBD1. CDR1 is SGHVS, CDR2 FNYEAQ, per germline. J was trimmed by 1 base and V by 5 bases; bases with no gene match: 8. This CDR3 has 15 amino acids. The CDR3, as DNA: TGTGCCAGCAGCCCGGCGAGGGGGCAATCCTACGAGCAGTACTTC. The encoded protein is CASSPARGQSYEQYF.

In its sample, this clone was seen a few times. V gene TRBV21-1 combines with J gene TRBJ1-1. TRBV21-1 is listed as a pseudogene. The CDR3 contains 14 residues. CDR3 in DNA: TGTGCCAGCAGCAAAGAGTGGGAGGACGCTGAAGCTTTCTTT. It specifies CASSKEWEDAEAFF.

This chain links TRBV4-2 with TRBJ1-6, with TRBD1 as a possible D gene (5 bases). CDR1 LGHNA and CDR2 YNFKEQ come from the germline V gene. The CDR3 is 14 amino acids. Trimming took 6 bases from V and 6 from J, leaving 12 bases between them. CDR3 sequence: CASSLPGGNSPLHF. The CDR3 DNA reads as TGTGCCAGCAGTCTACCGGGGGGTAATTCACCCCTCCACTTT.

This CDR3 reads CASSLEGGTGGYTF. In DNA form, the CDR3 reads TGTGCCAGCAGCTTAGAGGGGGGGACGGGAGGCTACACCTTC. The V call is TRBV7-2, the J call TRBJ1-2, with D perhaps matching TRBD1 (6 bases). The V end was cut by 1 base, the J end by 8 bases, with 14 bases between. This CDR3 has 14 residues. Germline CDR1 SGHTA, CDR2 FQGNSA.

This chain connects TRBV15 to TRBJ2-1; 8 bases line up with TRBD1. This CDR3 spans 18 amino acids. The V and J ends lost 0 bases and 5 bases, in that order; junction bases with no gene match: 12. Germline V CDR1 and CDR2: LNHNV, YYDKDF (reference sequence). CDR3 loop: CATSRDIRWQGADNEQFF. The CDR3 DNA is TGTGCCACCAGCAGAGATATTCGGTGGCAGGGGGCAGACAATGAGCAGTTCTTC.